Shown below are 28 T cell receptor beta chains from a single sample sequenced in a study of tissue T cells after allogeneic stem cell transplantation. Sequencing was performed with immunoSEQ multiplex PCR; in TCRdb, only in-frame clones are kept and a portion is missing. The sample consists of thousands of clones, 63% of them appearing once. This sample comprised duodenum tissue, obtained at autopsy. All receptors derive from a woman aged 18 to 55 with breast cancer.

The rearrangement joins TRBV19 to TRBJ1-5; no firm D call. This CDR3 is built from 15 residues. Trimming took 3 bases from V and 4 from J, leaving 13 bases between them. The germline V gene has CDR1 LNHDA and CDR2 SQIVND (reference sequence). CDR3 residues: CASSIFGQQNQPQHF. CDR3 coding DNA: TGTGCCAGTAGTATTTTCGGTCAGCAGAATCAGCCCCAGCATTTT.

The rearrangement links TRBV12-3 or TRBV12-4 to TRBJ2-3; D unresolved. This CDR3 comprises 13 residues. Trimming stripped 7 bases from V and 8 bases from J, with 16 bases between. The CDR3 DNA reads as TGTGCCAGCACCCCGGCCAGCAAGGGTACGCAGTATTTT. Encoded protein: CASTPASKGTQYF.

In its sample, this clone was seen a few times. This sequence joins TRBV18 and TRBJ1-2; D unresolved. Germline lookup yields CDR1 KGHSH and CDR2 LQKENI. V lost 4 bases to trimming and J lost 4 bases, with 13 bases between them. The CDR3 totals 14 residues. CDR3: CASSLPDRVYGYTF. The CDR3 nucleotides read TGTGCCAGCTCACTACCGGACCGGGTCTATGGCTACACCTTC.

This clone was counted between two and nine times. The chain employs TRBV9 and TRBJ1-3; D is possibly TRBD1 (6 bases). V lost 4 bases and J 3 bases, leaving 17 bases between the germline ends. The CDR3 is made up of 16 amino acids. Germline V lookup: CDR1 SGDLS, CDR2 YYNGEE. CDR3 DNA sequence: TGTGCCAGCAGCCCCTTCGGGGGCGCCGTTGGAAACACCATATATTTT. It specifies CASSPFGGAVGNTIYF.

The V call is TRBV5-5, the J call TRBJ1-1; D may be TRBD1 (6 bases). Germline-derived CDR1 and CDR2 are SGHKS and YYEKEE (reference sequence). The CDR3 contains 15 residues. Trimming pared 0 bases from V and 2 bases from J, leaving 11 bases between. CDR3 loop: CASSLGGGGNTEAFF. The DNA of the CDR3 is TGTGCCAGCAGCTTGGGTGGAGGGGGAAACACTGAAGCTTTCTTT.

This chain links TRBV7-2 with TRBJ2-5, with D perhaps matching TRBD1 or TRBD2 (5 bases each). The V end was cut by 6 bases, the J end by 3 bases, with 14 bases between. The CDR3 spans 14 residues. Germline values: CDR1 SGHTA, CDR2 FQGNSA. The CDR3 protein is CASSNPGREETQYF. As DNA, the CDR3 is TGTGCCAGCAGTAACCCGGGACGCGAAGAGACCCAGTACTTC.

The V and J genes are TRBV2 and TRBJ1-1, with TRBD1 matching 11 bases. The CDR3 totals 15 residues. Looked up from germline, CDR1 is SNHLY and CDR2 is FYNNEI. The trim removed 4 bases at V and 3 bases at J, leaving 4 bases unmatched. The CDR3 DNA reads TGTGCCAGCAGTGGGACAGGGGGCGCGGACACTGAAGCTTTCTTT. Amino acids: CASSGTGGADTEAFF.

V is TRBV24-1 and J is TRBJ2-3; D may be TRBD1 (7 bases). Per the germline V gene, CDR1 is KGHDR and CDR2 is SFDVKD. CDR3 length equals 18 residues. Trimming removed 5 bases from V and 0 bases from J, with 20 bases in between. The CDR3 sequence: CATSGVSGEGASTDTQYF. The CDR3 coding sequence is TGTGCCACCAGTGGTGTATCGGGAGAGGGGGCTAGCACAGATACGCAGTATTTT.

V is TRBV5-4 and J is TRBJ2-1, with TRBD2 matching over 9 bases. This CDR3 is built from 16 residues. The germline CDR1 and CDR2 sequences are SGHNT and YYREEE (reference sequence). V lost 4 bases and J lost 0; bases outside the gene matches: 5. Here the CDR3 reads CASSPNSGSSYNEQFF. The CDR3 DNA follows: TGTGCCAGCAGCCCTAATAGCGGGAGCTCCTACAATGAGCAGTTCTTC. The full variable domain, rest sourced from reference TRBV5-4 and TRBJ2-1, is ETGVTQSPTHLIKTRGQQVTLRCSSQSGHNTVSWYQQALGQGPQFIFQYYREEENGRGNFPPRFSGLQFPNYSSELNVNALELDDSALYLCASSPNSGSSYNEQFFGPGTRLTVL.

Here the CDR3 DNA reads TGTGCCAGCAGCGAACAGGGGGCTCGGGGGACAGATACGCAGTATTTT. Amino acids: CASSEQGARGTDTQYF. The chain has TRBV7-2 and TRBJ2-3; 9 bases are a match to TRBD1. V shed 5 bases, J shed 3 bases, and the junction held 9 bases outside the gene matches. Germline lookup yields CDR1 SGHTA and CDR2 FQGNSA. This CDR3 spans 16 amino acids.

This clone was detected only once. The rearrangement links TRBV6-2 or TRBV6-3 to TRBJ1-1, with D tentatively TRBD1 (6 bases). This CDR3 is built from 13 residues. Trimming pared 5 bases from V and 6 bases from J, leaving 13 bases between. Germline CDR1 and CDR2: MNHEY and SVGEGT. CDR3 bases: TGTGCCAGCAGTCGGAGGGGGGGCGCTGAAGCTTTCTTT. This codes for CASSRRGGAEAFF.

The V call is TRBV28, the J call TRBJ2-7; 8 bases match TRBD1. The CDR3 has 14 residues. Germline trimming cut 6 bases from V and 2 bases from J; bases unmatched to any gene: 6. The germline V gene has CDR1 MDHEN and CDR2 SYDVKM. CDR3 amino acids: CASSWTGSTYEQYF. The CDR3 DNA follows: TGTGCCAGCAGCTGGACAGGGTCTACCTACGAGCAGTACTTC.

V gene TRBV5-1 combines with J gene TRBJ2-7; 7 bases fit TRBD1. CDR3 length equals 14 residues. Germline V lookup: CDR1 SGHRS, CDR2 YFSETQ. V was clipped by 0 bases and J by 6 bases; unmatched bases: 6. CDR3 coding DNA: TGCGCCAGCAGCTTGGAAACGACAGGGACCGAGCAGTACTTC. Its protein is CASSLETTGTEQYF.

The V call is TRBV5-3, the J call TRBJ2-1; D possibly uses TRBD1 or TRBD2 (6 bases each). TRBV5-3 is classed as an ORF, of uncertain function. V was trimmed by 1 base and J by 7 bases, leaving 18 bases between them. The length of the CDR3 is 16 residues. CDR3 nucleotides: TGTGCCAGAAGCTTGAACAGGGAAACGGAGGGGAATGAGCAGTTCTTC. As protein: CARSLNRETEGNEQFF.

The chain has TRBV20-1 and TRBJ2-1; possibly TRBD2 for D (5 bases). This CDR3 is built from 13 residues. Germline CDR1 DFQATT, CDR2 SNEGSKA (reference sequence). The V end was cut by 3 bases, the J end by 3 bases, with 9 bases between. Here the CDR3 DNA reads TGCAGTGCTAGTGGGAGATTCTACAATGAGCAGTTCTTC. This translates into CSASGRFYNEQFF.

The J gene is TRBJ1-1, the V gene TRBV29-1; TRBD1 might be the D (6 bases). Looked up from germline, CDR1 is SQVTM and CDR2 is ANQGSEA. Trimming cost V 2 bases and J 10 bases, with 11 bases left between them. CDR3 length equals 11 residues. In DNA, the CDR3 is TGCAGCGTTGAAAATAGGGGGGGAGCTTTCTTT. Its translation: CSVENRGGAFF.

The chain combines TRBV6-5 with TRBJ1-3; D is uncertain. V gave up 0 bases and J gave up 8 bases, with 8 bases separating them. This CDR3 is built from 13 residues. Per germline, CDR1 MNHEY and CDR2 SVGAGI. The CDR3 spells CASSYSGRDTIYF. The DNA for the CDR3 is TGTGCCAGCAGTTACTCGGGTCGGGACACCATATATTTT.

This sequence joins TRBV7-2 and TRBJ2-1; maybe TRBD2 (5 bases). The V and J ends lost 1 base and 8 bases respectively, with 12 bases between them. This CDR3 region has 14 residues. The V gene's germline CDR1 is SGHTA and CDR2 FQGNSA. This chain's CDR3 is CASSLESWGDEQFF. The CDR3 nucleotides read TGTGCCAGCAGCTTAGAAAGTTGGGGAGATGAGCAGTTCTTC.

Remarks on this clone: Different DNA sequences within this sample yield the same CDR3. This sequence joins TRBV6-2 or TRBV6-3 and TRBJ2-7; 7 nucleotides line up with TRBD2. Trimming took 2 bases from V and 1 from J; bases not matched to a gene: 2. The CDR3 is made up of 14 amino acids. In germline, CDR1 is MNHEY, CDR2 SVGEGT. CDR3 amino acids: CASSYVGGSYEQYF. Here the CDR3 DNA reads TGTGCCAGCAGTTACGTCGGGGGGTCCTACGAGCAGTACTTC.

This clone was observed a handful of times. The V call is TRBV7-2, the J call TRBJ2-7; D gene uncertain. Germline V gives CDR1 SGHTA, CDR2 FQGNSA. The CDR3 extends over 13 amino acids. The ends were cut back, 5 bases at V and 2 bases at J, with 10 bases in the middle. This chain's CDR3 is CASSPDPAYEQYF. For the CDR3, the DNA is TGTGCCAGCAGCCCCGATCCGGCCTACGAGCAGTACTTC. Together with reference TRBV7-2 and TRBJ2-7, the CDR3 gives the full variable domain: GAGVSQSPSNKVTEKGKDVELRCDPISGHTALYWYRQSLGQGLEFLIYFQGNSAPDKSGLPSDRFSAERTGGSVSTLTIQRTQQEDSAVYLCASSPDPAYEQYFGPGTRLTVT.

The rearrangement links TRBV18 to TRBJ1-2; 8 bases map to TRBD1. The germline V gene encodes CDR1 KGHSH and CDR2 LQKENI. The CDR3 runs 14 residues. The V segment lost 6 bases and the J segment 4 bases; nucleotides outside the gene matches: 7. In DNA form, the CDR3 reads TGTGCCAGCTCGTTGGACAGGGTGGGCTATGGCTACACCTTC. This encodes CASSLDRVGYGYTF.

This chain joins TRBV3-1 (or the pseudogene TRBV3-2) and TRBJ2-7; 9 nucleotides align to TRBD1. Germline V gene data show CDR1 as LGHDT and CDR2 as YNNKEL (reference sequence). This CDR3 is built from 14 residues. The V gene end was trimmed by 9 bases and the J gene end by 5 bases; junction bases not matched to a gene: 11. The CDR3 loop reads CARGRQGVLHEQYF. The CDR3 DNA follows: TGTGCCAGGGGACGACAGGGGGTCCTCCACGAGCAGTACTTC.

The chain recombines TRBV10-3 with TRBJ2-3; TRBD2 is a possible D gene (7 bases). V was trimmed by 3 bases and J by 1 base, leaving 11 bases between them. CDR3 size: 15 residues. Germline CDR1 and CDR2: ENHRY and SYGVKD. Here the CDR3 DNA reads TGTGCCATCAGTGATAGGGGGGGCGGCACAGATACGCAGTATTTT. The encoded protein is CAISDRGGGTDTQYF.

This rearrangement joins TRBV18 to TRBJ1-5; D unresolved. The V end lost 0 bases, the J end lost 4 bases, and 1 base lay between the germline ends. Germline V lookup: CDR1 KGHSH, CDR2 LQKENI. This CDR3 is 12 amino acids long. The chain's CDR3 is CASSPPNQPQHF. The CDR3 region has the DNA TGTGCCAGCTCACCACCGAATCAGCCCCAGCATTTT.

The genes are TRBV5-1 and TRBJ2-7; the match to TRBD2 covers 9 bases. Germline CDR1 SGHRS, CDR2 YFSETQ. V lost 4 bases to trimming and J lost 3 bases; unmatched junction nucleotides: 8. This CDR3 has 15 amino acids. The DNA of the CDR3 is TGCGCCAGCAGCCGTCCGGGACTAGCCGGCTACGAGCAGTACTTC. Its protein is CASSRPGLAGYEQYF.

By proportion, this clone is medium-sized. In nucleotides, the CDR3 is TGTGCCTGGAACTCAGCGGGGGGTAGCACAGATACGCAGTATTTT. This gives the protein CAWNSAGGSTDTQYF. V usage is TRBV30 and J usage is TRBJ2-3; TRBD2 matches at 9 bases. The CDR3 contains 15 residues. V gave up 4 bases and J gave up 0 bases; unmatched junction bases: 5. The germline gives CDR1 GTSNPN, CDR2 SVGIG (reference sequence). Full variable domain (outside the CDR3, taken from reference TRBV30 and TRBJ2-3): SQTIHQWPATLVQPVGSPLSLECTVEGTSNPNLYWYRQAAGRGLQLLFYSVGIGQISSEVPQNLSASRPQDRQFILSSKKLLLSDSGFYLCAWNSAGGSTDTQYFGPGTRLTVL.

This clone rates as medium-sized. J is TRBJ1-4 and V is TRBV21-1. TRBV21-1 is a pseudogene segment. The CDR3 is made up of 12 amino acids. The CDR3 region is CASYAGDEKLFF. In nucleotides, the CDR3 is TGTGCCAGCTACGCAGGAGATGAAAAACTGTTTTTT.

The CDR3 DNA is TGTGCCAGCAGTTACTCGTCAAGGGCCCCAGGGCAGCCCCAGCATTTT. Protein sequence: CASSYSSRAPGQPQHF. This rearrangement joins TRBV6-2 or TRBV6-3 to TRBJ1-5; a weak D match, TRBD1 (5 bases). Germline CDR1 MNHEY, CDR2 SVGEGT. V lost 0 bases and J lost 7, with 16 bases in between. The CDR3 extends over 16 amino acids.